Listed here are 15 T cell receptor beta chains from one sample, sequenced in a study of CD8 T cells in Susac syndrome. RNA was extracted with the RNeasy kit, and a quantity of about 0.45 to 1 ug was reverse transcribed using random hexamers. TCRdb re-derived calls from the immunoSEQ multiplex PCR reads in MiXCR, one entry per CDR3 protein. The sample consists of 71,000 or so distinct CDR3 sequences, 93% of them appearing once. What was sequenced was CD4+ T cells from PBMCs. The receptor set was obtained from a human donor with Susac syndrome.

This clonotype came up once. The V gene is TRBV2, the J gene TRBJ2-7; D is unclear. The germline V and J ends were trimmed by 11 bases and 2 bases, with 19 bases remaining between them. This CDR3 spans 14 amino acids. CDR1 and CDR2 from the germline V gene are SNHLY and FYNNEI. The CDR3 reads CAGARTFLTYEQYF. The CDR3 nucleotides read TGTGCCGGAGCACGCACGTTCTTAACCTACGAGCAGTACTTC.

The chain links TRBV28 to TRBJ1-6; TRBD1 might be the D (5 bases). The V gene lost 7 bases and the J gene lost 10 bases, with 20 bases spanning the gap. The germline CDR1 and CDR2 sequences are MDHEN and SYDVKM. The CDR3 has 15 residues. The CDR3 reads CASTRDSGAGSPLHF. Here the CDR3 DNA reads TGTGCCAGCACCAGAGATTCTGGGGCCGGGTCACCCCTCCACTTT.

This rearrangement joins TRBV7-2 to TRBJ2-6; 8 positions agree with TRBD2. CDR1 and CDR2 from the germline V gene are SGHTA and FQGNSA. The CDR3 is 19 residues long. With 4 bases clipped from V and 0 bases from J, the junction kept 11 bases outside the gene matches. The CDR3 loop reads CASSSLRVSGASGANVLTF. CDR3 in DNA: TGTGCCAGCAGCTCTTTAAGGGTTAGCGGGGCCTCTGGGGCCAACGTCCTGACTTTC.

The CDR3 spells CASGLGRQATDMDTQYF. CDR3 bases: TGTGCTAGTGGTTTGGGGAGACAGGCCACCGATATGGATACGCAGTATTTT. The chain links TRBV12-5 to TRBJ2-3; a weak D match, TRBD1 (6 bases). Trimming removed 1 base from V and 6 bases from J, with 20 bases in between. This CDR3 is built from 17 residues. Germline V CDR1 and CDR2: LGHNT, FRNRAP.

J is TRBJ1-1 and V is TRBV5-6; D call uncertain. In germline, CDR1 is SGHDT, CDR2 YYEEEE. The CDR3 is 15 amino acids. V shed 1 base and J shed 4 bases, with 14 bases lying between them. The CDR3 DNA is TGTGCCAGCAGCTTGTATGACCCAGGCGGCACTGAAGCTTTCTTT. This codes for CASSLYDPGGTEAFF.

V and J are TRBV20-1 and TRBJ2-3; 9 nucleotides match TRBD2. Germline V gives CDR1 DFQATT, CDR2 SNEGSKA (reference sequence). With 5 bases clipped from V and 10 bases from J, the junction kept 10 bases outside the gene matches. CDR3 size: 13 residues. CDR3 residues: CSAASAGGESQYF. The CDR3 region has the DNA TGCAGTGCTGCCTCCGCGGGGGGGGAATCGCAGTATTTT.

This sequence joins TRBV20-1 and TRBJ2-5, with 7 bases identical to TRBD1. The CDR3 runs to 13 residues. V trimming: 8 bases; J trimming: 3 bases; junction bases outside the gene matches: 9. Germline V gives CDR1 DFQATT, CDR2 SNEGSKA (reference sequence). The CDR3 protein is CSSVGQGEETQYF. CDR3 bases: TGCAGTTCGGTAGGGCAGGGGGAAGAGACCCAGTACTTC.

The chain uses TRBV6-2 or TRBV6-3 and TRBJ2-7; D uncertain. Between the trimmed V and J ends, which lost 5 bases and 1 base, there was a span of 9 bases. CDR3 length: 13 residues. The germline V gene has CDR1 MNHEY and CDR2 SVGEGT. CDR3 nucleotides: TGTGCCAGCAGTCCTCCCCCGTCCTACGAGCAGTACTTC. Residues: CASSPPPSYEQYF.

The CDR3 region has the DNA TGTGCCAGCAGCCCCCGCGGGGGTCGTAGCTCCTATAATTCACCCCTCCACTTT. This translates into CASSPRGGRSSYNSPLHF. The chain uses TRBV7-9 and TRBJ1-6; D is possibly TRBD1 (5 bases). CDR3 size: 18 residues. The V end lost 5 bases, the J end lost 0 bases, and 17 bases lay between the germline ends. Germline V gives CDR1 SEHNR, CDR2 FQNEAQ (reference sequence).

J is TRBJ2-1 and V is TRBV14; D gene unclear. The CDR3 extends over 13 amino acids. Trimming left V 0 bases short and J 7 bases short, with 7 bases between. Germline CDR1 SGHDN, CDR2 FVKESK. The CDR3 region has the DNA TGTGCCAGCAGCCAAGATCTGGCGAATGAGCAGTTCTTC. The encoded protein is CASSQDLANEQFF.

This clonotype was seen a handful of times. The chain has TRBV6-2 or TRBV6-3 and TRBJ1-4, with 8 positions matching TRBD1. Germline V gene data show CDR1 as MNHEY and CDR2 as SVGEGT. This CDR3 contains 15 residues. V dropped 0 bases and J dropped 8; count of bases not matched to a gene: 5. CDR3 residues: CASSYSDRVGEKLFF. CDR3 DNA: TGTGCCAGCAGTTACTCGGACAGGGTCGGGGAAAAACTGTTTTTT.

The chain is built from TRBV20-1 and TRBJ1-5; D gene unclear. This CDR3 has 15 residues. The germline V gene encodes CDR1 DFQATT and CDR2 SNEGSKA (reference sequence). V shed 1 base and J shed 0 bases, with 10 bases lying between them. CDR3 sequence (DNA): TGCAGTGCTAGAGTGGGAAGGAATAGCAATCAGCCCCAGCATTTT. Protein: CSARVGRNSNQPQHF.

In this sample, this clonotype turned up a few times. The V and J genes are TRBV6-2 or TRBV6-3 and TRBJ1-2; D remains ambiguous. V gave up 1 base and J gave up 8 bases, with 11 bases separating them. Germline values: CDR1 MNHEY, CDR2 SVGEGT. The CDR3 is made up of 13 amino acids. CDR3 sequence (DNA): TGTGCCAGCAGTTACTTCCGGACGTGGGGCTACACCTTC. This sequence encodes CASSYFRTWGYTF.

The V and J genes are TRBV28 and TRBJ1-1, with D possibly matching TRBD1 (5 bases). V was trimmed by 4 bases and J by 3 bases, leaving 21 bases between them. In germline, CDR1 is MDHEN, CDR2 SYDVKM. The CDR3 runs 17 residues. CDR3 residues: CASSSSIVGVRDTEAFF. For the CDR3, the DNA is TGTGCCAGCAGTTCTTCCATAGTGGGGGTCCGGGACACTGAAGCTTTCTTT.

The chain recombines TRBV30 with TRBJ2-7; 7 bases agree with TRBD2. The V gene's germline CDR1 is GTSNPN and CDR2 SVGIG (reference sequence). This CDR3 comprises 12 residues. The V gene end was trimmed by 3 bases and the J gene end by 6 bases; junction bases not matched to a gene: 5. The CDR3 DNA follows: TGTGCCTGGAGGGGGACTATCAGCGAGCAGTACTTC. Its translation: CAWRGTISEQYF.